A selection of T cell receptor beta chains follows, all from one sample in a study of blood T cell repertoires in COVID-19. Produced via immunoSEQ multiplex PCR; TCRdb's table is partial and in-frame only. The top ten hold more than 2% of the sample, which has some 240,000 clones, roughly 85% seen once. Sequencing used peripheral blood. The origin of the receptors is a woman in her seventies with COVID-19, enrolled during active disease. CDR3s include the opening cysteine and the closing phenylalanine or tryptophan. A D gene is named only where the DNA matches it firmly. Rows may omit the clone size; those that give it use once, few, many or a size class.

d_gene,v_gene,j_gene,abundance,CDR3nt,CDR3aa
TRBD1,TRBV19,TRBJ1-5,.,TGTGCCAGTAGTACGGGACAGGTGTCCAATCAGCCCCAGCATTTT,CASSTGQVSNQPQHF
TRBD1,TRBV9,TRBJ2-2,few,TGTGCCAGCAGCTTGCGACAGGGGTCGAACACCGGGGAGCTGTTTTTT,CASSLRQGSNTGELFF
.,TRBV11-2,TRBJ1-2,.,TGTGCCAGCAGCTTAGGGGTGGCGGGGGAAACCCCTAGTGGCTACACCTTC,CASSLGVAGETPSGYTF
.,TRBV29-1,TRBJ1-4,.,TGCAGCGTTTCCGGGTTGGAAAAACTGTTTTTT,CSVSGLEKLFF
.,TRBV27,TRBJ2-5,many,TGTGCCAGCAAACCCACGGGCCAAGAGACCCAGTACTTC,CASKPTGQETQYF
TRBD1,TRBV6-5,TRBJ2-5,.,TGTGCCAGCTCACCCGGGACAGCCCGCCAAGAGACCCAGTACTTC,CASSPGTARQETQYF
TRBD2,TRBV5-1,TRBJ2-3,.,TGCGCCAGCAGCTTGAAGCGGGAGAGCACAGATACGCAGTATTTT,CASSLKRESTDTQYF
.,TRBV5-1,TRBJ1-3,once,TGCGCCAGCAGCTCCGCCGGGATGGGGGCGGACACCATATATTTT,CASSSAGMGADTIYF
TRBD1,TRBV25-1,TRBJ1-4,.,TGTGCCAGCACCCCGGGACAGGCTTACGAAAAACTGTTTTTT,CASTPGQAYEKLFF
.,TRBV5-6,TRBJ2-1,.,TGTGCCAGCAGCCCAACCCCGGGACTGGGGTCCTACAATGAGCAGTTCTTC,CASSPTPGLGSYNEQFF
.,TRBV4-2,TRBJ1-2,few,TGTGCCAGCAGCCAAGAGAGGGCTATTAACTATGGCTACACCTTC,CASSQERAINYGYTF
.,TRBV5-4,TRBJ2-3,.,TGTGCCAGCAGCTTGTTCAGAGGCGCAAATACGCAGTATTTT,CASSLFRGANTQYF
.,TRBV5-1,TRBJ2-1,few,TGCGCCAGCAAAGAGAAACCGCTTTTCGAGAATGAGCAGTTCTTC,CASKEKPLFENEQFF
TRBD2,TRBV5-1,TRBJ2-7,.,TGCGCCAGCAGCTTGGATGTTGGTAGCGGGTACGAGCAGTACTTC,CASSLDVGSGYEQYF
TRBD1,TRBV6-2/TRBV6-3,TRBJ1-5,.,TGTGCCAGCAGTCGGGACAGGGGGTCGTGGCCCCAGCATTTT,CASSRDRGSWPQHF
TRBD2,TRBV5-1,TRBJ2-2,.,TGCGCCAGCAGGCCGACTAGCGGGCCCTCAGGCGGGGAGCTGTTTTTT,CASRPTSGPSGGELFF
.,TRBV5-1,TRBJ1-3,.,TGCGCCAGCAGCTTGGGTGACTTCCCCCTTAGCTCTGGAAACACCATATATTTT,CASSLGDFPLSSGNTIYF
TRBD1,TRBV5-6,TRBJ1-1,.,TGTGCCAGCAGCTCCTATTCTTCAGGGGGCGCGAGGACTGAAGCTTTCTTT,CASSSYSSGGARTEAFF
TRBD1,TRBV10-3,TRBJ2-5,.,TGTGCCATCAGTGAGACAGGGGTCGGAGAGACCCAGTACTTC,CAISETGVGETQYF
.,TRBV3-1/TRBV3-2,TRBJ2-2,.,TGTGCCAGCAGCCAAAGTTACGGGTTCGGCGGGGAGCTGTTTTTT,CASSQSYGFGGELFF
TRBD2,TRBV29-1,TRBJ2-7,few,TGCAGCGTTACTATCGGACTAGCGGGGGACTACGAGCAGTACTTC,CSVTIGLAGDYEQYF
TRBD2,TRBV19,TRBJ2-7,few,TGTGCCAGTAGCCTCAGACTAGCGGGAGCTACTGGGGGAGCCTACGAGCAGTACTTC,CASSLRLAGATGGAYEQYF
.,TRBV18,TRBJ1-5,.,TGTGCCAGCTCACTCAGGGCAATCCAGGGTCAGCCCCAGCATTTT,CASSLRAIQGQPQHF
.,TRBV5-8,TRBJ1-2,.,TGTGCCAGCAGCTTGCGCGCTGCCACCGGGGGCTACACCTTC,CASSLRAATGGYTF
.,TRBV2,TRBJ1-6,.,TGTGCCAGTCTGGACAGCCCAAATTCACCCCTCCACTTT,CASLDSPNSPLHF
TRBD1,TRBV9,TRBJ2-2,.,TGTGCCAGCAGCGTAGGAAGGACAGGCCAAATAAACACCGGGGAGCTGTTTTTT,CASSVGRTGQINTGELFF
.,TRBV6-6,TRBJ1-6,once,TGTGCCAGCAGTTATACGAGGGCCTCCTATAATTCACCCCTCCACTTT,CASSYTRASYNSPLHF